The clone carrying this TCR beta chain was seen at least ten times. The antigen is undetermined. For TCR beta, libraries came from iRepertoire HTBI primers and Arm-PCR of CDR3 regions. TCRdb re-analysed the multiplex PCR reads in MiXCR, keeping a single row per CDR3 protein. The sample holds some 450,000 distinct CDR3 sequences; roughly 15% are singletons and the top ten take around 10%. The sample comes from a study of regulatory T cells in long-lasting Graves disease. General study results and limits: Repertoires from persistent disease leaned toward TRBV28, TRBJ1-2 and TRBJ2-5. TCR diversity was lower in persistent Graves' patients (versus newly diagnosed ones).

Time point reported: newly diagnosed GD, antithyroid drugs for less than 3 months. Making the TCR library involved RNA that had been extracted from PBMCs. The CDR3 has 14 residues. The ends lost 3 bases at V and 4 bases at J; junction bases unmatched: 2. Germline-derived CDR1 and CDR2 are SGHRS and YFSETQ. The sample was also reused in another study, on T cells in Graves' hyperthyroidism and ophthalmopathy. That study adds: Those patients with uncontrolled infection, other autoimmune disease, pregnancy or lactation were excluded.

This TCR was recovered from a woman in her twenties or thirties with Graves disease. V is TRBV5-1 and J is TRBJ1-1, with TRBD1 identical over 11 bases. This specimen consisted of peripheral blood mononuclear cells (PBMCs), obtained at new diagnosis, from a patient treated with antithyroid drugs. The CDR3 is CASSWGTGGTEAFF. CDR3 sequence (DNA): TGCGCCAGCAGCTGGGGGACAGGGGGCACTGAAGCTTTCTTT.